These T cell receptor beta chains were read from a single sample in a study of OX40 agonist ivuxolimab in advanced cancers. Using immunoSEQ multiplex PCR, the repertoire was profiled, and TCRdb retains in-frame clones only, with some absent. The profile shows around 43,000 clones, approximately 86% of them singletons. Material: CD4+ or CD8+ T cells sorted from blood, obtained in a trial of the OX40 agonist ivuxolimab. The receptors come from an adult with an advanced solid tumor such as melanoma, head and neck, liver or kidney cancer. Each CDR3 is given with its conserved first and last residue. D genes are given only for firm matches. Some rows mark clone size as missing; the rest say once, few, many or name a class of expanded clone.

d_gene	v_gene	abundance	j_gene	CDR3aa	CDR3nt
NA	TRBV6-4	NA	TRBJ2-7	CASRQQGGGEQYF	TGTGCCAGCAGGCAACAGGGTGGGGGCGAGCAGTACTTC
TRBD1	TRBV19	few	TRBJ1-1	CASTTGAMNTEAFF	TGTGCCAGTACGACAGGGGCTATGAACACTGAAGCTTTCTTT
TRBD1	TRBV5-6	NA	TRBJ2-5	CASSLEWGQGKETQYF	TGTGCCAGCAGCTTGGAGTGGGGACAGGGTAAAGAGACCCAGTACTTC
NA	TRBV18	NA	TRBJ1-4	CASSHPADLREKLFF	TGTGCCAGCTCACACCCAGCAGACCTCCGTGAAAAACTGTTTTTT
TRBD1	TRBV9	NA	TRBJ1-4	CASSVWDRDEKLFF	TGTGCCAGCAGCGTGTGGGACAGGGATGAAAAACTGTTTTTT
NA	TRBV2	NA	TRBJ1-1	CASLVDSPNTEAFF	TGTGCCAGCCTCGTGGACAGCCCGAACACTGAAGCTTTCTTT
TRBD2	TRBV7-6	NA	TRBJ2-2	CASHGPGGNTGELFF	TGTGCCTCCCACGGGCCGGGAGGGAACACCGGGGAACTGTTTTTT
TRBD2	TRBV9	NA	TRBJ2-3	CASSVERWGLPDTQYF	TGTGCCAGCAGCGTAGAGCGGTGGGGACTACCAGATACGCAGTATTTT
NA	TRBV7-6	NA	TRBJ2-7	CASSLGVGGIRGQYF	TGTGCCAGCAGCTTAGGGGTGGGGGGCATACGAGGGCAGTACTTC
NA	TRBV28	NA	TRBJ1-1	CASSFGGATMNTEAFF	TGTGCCAGCAGTTTTGGGGGCGCGACGATGAACACTGAAGCTTTCTTT
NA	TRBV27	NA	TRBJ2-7	CASSLSRGVEQYF	TGTGCCAGCAGTTTATCGCGAGGGGTAGAGCAGTACTTC
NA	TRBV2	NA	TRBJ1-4	CASNSDGNEKLFF	TGTGCCAGCAATAGCGACGGGAATGAAAAACTGTTTTTT
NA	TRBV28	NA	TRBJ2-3	CASSPEDYYTDTQYF	TGTGCCAGCAGTCCCGAGGACTACTACACAGATACGCAGTATTTT
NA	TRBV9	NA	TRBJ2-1	CASSYNPEGGRPDEQFF	TGTGCCAGCAGCTATAACCCGGAGGGCGGACGGCCAGATGAGCAGTTCTTC
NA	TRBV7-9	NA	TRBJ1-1	CASSLVNMNTEAFF	TGTGCCAGCAGCTTAGTTAACATGAACACTGAAGCTTTCTTT
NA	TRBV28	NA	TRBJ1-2	CASSLMSRESDFYGYTF	TGTGCCAGCAGTTTAATGTCGCGGGAGTCTGACTTCTATGGCTACACCTTC
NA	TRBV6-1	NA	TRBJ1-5	CASSERVYNQPQHF	TGTGCCAGCAGTGAGAGGGTTTACAATCAGCCCCAGCATTTT
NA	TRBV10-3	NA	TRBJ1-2	CAISDGGINYGYTF	TGTGCCATCAGTGATGGGGGCATAAACTATGGCTACACCTTC
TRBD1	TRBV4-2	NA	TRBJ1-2	CASSPRDRGPNYGYTF	TGTGCCAGCAGCCCAAGGGACAGGGGCCCGAACTATGGCTACACCTTC
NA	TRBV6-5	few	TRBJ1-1	CASSYSAGAGTEAFF	TGTGCCAGCAGTTACTCGGCGGGGGCGGGCACTGAAGCTTTCTTT
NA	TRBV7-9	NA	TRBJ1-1	CASSLVGGMNTEAFF	TGTGCCAGCAGCTTAGTTGGGGGAATGAACACTGAAGCTTTCTTT
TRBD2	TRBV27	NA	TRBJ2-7	CASSLGTRREQYF	TGTGCCAGCAGTCTCGGGACTAGGAGGGAGCAGTACTTC
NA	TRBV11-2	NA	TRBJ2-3	CASSSTDTQYF	TGTGCCAGCAGCTCTACAGATACGCAGTATTTT
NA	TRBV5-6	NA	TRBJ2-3	CASSLASWGISTDTQYF	TGTGCCAGCAGCTTGGCTTCGTGGGGGATAAGCACAGATACGCAGTATTTT
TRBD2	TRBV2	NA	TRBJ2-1	CASSGRLAGDYNEQFF	TGTGCCAGCAGTGGTAGACTAGCGGGGGACTACAATGAGCAGTTCTTC
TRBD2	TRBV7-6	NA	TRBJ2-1	CASSPPGVAGGSYNEQFF	TGTGCCAGCAGCCCTCCAGGGGTAGCGGGGGGTTCCTACAATGAGCAGTTCTTC
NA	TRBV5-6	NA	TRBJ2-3	CASQSGGATDTQYF	TGTGCCAGTCAATCTGGGGGGGCTACAGATACGCAGTATTTT
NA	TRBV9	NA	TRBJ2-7	CASSVGQGKQYF	TGTGCCAGCAGCGTAGGGCAAGGCAAGCAGTACTTC
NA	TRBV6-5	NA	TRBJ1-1	CASSNEAGTEAFF	TGTGCCAGCAGCAACGAGGCTGGCACTGAAGCTTTCTTT
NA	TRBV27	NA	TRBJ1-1	CASSLVTPSRTSVVEAFF	TGTGCCAGCAGTTTAGTGACCCCGAGCAGGACTTCGGTGGTGGAAGCTTTCTTT